The rows below give T cell receptor beta chains drawn from one sample of a study of T cell responses to AZD1222 COVID-19 vaccine. Produced via immunoSEQ multiplex PCR; TCRdb's table is partial and in-frame only. The sample holds around 59,000 clones, roughly nine tenths seen once. Specimen: peripheral blood, collected 28 days after the second AZD1222 dose. The receptors were sampled from an adult who received the AZD1222 COVID-19 vaccine. The CDR3 runs from the conserved cysteine through the conserved F or W. A D gene is named only where the DNA matches it firmly. Not all rows give a size; the values are once, few, many and, for expanded clones, a class.

v_call	d_call	j_call	clone_size	cdr3_nt	cdr3_aa
TRBV10-3	TRBD1	TRBJ2-7	few	TGTGCCATCAGAGAGGGAATACGACAGGGAACCTACGAGCAGTACTTC	CAIREGIRQGTYEQYF
TRBV5-1	-	TRBJ2-7	-	TGCGCCAGCAGCTTGGCCTCTGAAGAGCAGTACTTC	CASSLASEEQYF
TRBV4-2	TRBD2	TRBJ2-2	-	TGTGCCAGCAGCCAAGAGCGCGGGGGGGCGGTGAACACCGGGGAGCTGTTTTTT	CASSQERGGAVNTGELFF
TRBV14	-	TRBJ1-4	-	TGTGCCAGCAGCCAAAAGCTGGGAACGGCAACTAATGAAAAACTGTTTTTT	CASSQKLGTATNEKLFF
TRBV28	TRBD1	TRBJ1-1	-	TGTGCCAGCAGTGCTCGGACAGGGGGCAAGAACACTGAAGCTTTCTTT	CASSARTGGKNTEAFF
TRBV18	TRBD2	TRBJ2-5	-	TGTGCCAGCTCACCACAGACTAGCCGAGAGACCCAGTACTTC	CASSPQTSRETQYF
TRBV15	-	TRBJ1-1	-	TGTGCCACCAGCACGGGTTTGAACACTGAAGCTTTCTTT	CATSTGLNTEAFF
TRBV5-1	-	TRBJ2-6	-	TGCGCCAGCAGCTGGGGGGGCACTGGGGCCAACGTCCTGACTTTC	CASSWGGTGANVLTF
TRBV27	-	TRBJ1-1	-	TGTGCCAGCAGTTTCATCAGGGGAAACACTGAAGCTTTCTTT	CASSFIRGNTEAFF
TRBV19	-	TRBJ2-1	-	TGTGCCAGTAGTCCCAATATTGAGCGGTGGTTTGTCAATGAGCAGTTCTTC	CASSPNIERWFVNEQFF
TRBV5-1	-	TRBJ2-7	-	TGCGCCCGCGGGGGCGGGGGAGCCTACGAGCAGTACTTC	CARGGGGAYEQYF
TRBV27	TRBD1	TRBJ1-1	-	TGTGCCAGCAGTTTAGCCCGGACAGGGGGCACTGAAGCTTTCTTT	CASSLARTGGTEAFF
TRBV19	TRBD1	TRBJ2-3	-	TGTGCCAGTAGGGGACCGGGACAGGGCCCTACAGATACGCAGTATTTT	CASRGPGQGPTDTQYF
TRBV5-1	TRBD1	TRBJ2-3	-	TGCGCCAGCAGCATTGGACAGGGACGCACAGATACGCAGTATTTT	CASSIGQGRTDTQYF
TRBV27	-	TRBJ1-1	-	TGTGCCAGCAGTTTTCGGGGGAACACTGAAGCTTTCTTT	CASSFRGNTEAFF
TRBV27	-	TRBJ1-5	-	TGTGCCAGCAGGTCAGGGTACGGGTATCAGCCCCAGCATTTT	CASRSGYGYQPQHF
TRBV15	-	TRBJ2-1	-	TGTGCCACCAGCAGAGATGACGGCCCCGCTGAGCAGTTCTTC	CATSRDDGPAEQFF
TRBV28	TRBD2	TRBJ2-2	-	TGTGCCAGCAGTTTAGGCGGGGGGCCGTCCGGGGAGCTGTTTTTT	CASSLGGGPSGELFF
TRBV18	-	TRBJ1-6	-	TGTGCCAGCTCACCATCCGGCTTCCGTTCCTTGGGGTCACCCCTCCACTTT	CASSPSGFRSLGSPLHF
TRBV19	TRBD1	TRBJ1-5	-	TGTGCCAGTAGACGGACAGGGGGCACACCATATCAGCCCCAGCATTTT	CASRRTGGTPYQPQHF
TRBV30	TRBD1	TRBJ1-2	-	TGTGCCTGGAGTCCTCCCGCACAGGGGGAGGTCTATGGCTACACCTTC	CAWSPPAQGEVYGYTF
TRBV19	-	TRBJ1-2	-	TGTGCCAGTAGTATCGGGGGAGGACAGAACTATGGCTACACCTTC	CASSIGGGQNYGYTF
TRBV5-8	-	TRBJ2-5	-	TGTGCCAGCAGCTTTAGACAGGACCAAGAGACCCAGTACTTC	CASSFRQDQETQYF
TRBV29-1	-	TRBJ2-7	-	TGCAGCGTCAGGTCGCCAGGGACCTACGAGCAGTACTTC	CSVRSPGTYEQYF
TRBV10-3	-	TRBJ1-3	-	TGTGCCATGACGAGCATATCTGGAAACACCATATATTTT	CAMTSISGNTIYF
TRBV19	-	TRBJ2-7	-	TGTGCCAGTAGTTCTCTTGGAGGCGAGCAGTACTTC	CASSSLGGEQYF
TRBV12-3/TRBV12-4	-	TRBJ1-5	-	TGTGCCAGCAGTTTTTTCGATCAGCCCCAGCATTTT	CASSFFDQPQHF
TRBV18	-	TRBJ2-5	-	TGTGCCAGCTCACCATCGGGGGTCCAAGAGACCCAGTACTTC	CASSPSGVQETQYF
TRBV9	-	TRBJ2-7	-	TGTGCCAGCAGTCAATCCACCACCTACGAGCAGTACTTC	CASSQSTTYEQYF
TRBV12-3/TRBV12-4	-	TRBJ1-1	-	TGTGCCAGCAGCCCGGACCGATTATCCCAAGCTTTCTTT	CASSPDRLSQAFF
TRBV4-3	TRBD2	TRBJ2-5	-	TGCGCCAGCAGCCAAGAGACGAGAGGTAGCGGGGCCCAAGAGACCCAGTACTTC	CASSQETRGSGAQETQYF
TRBV19	TRBD2	TRBJ2-7	-	TGTGCCAGTAGTCTGAGGGGAGCGGGAGCATACGAGCAGTACTTC	CASSLRGAGAYEQYF
TRBV7-2	-	TRBJ1-2	-	TGTGCCAGCAGCTCGACAGCTAACTATGGCTACACCTTC	CASSSTANYGYTF
TRBV27	TRBD1	TRBJ2-7	-	TGTGCCAGTATTCCCATCCTCCGGGCGACAGGGTCCGAGCAGTACTTC	CASIPILRATGSEQYF
TRBV4-1	TRBD1	TRBJ2-7	-	TGCGCCAGCAGCCTAGGACAGGGGTCCCCCTACGAGCAGTACTTC	CASSLGQGSPYEQYF
TRBV7-7	TRBD2	TRBJ2-7	once	TGTGCCAGCAGTTTGGGCGGGAGGCTCCACGAGCAGTACTTC	CASSLGGRLHEQYF
TRBV19	-	TRBJ1-5	-	TGTGCCAGTAGTACCTGGACAGTAGGGTCGCGCAATCAGCCCCAGCATTTT	CASSTWTVGSRNQPQHF
TRBV6-6	-	TRBJ2-7	-	TGTGCCAGCAGCTTAGACGGCCCCGAGCAGTACTTC	CASSLDGPEQYF
TRBV25-1	TRBD1	TRBJ2-7	once	TGTGCCAGCAGTATCTCCGGGACAGGTGTCGAGCAGTACTTC	CASSISGTGVEQYF
TRBV19	TRBD1	TRBJ1-2	-	TGTGCCAGTAGGAGACAGGGGGTTAGCTATGGCTACACCTTC	CASRRQGVSYGYTF
TRBV2	TRBD1	TRBJ2-7	-	TGTGCCAGCAGTAGAGCGGGACAGGGATCCCACGAGCAGTACTTC	CASSRAGQGSHEQYF
TRBV7-9	-	TRBJ2-3	-	TGTGCCAGCAGCTCTTCCCTCACAGATACGCAGTATTTT	CASSSSLTDTQYF
TRBV6-5	TRBD1	TRBJ1-2	-	TGTGCCAGCAGTTACATCAGGACAGGGGGCGGCTATGGCTACACCTTC	CASSYIRTGGGYGYTF
TRBV5-1	-	TRBJ1-4	-	TGCGCCAGCAGCTTTACGGGCACAACTAATGAAAAACTGTTTTTT	CASSFTGTTNEKLFF
TRBV6-2/TRBV6-3	TRBD1	TRBJ1-5	-	TGTGCCAGCAGTTCGCACCGGGACAGGGGGTATTCAGGCAATCAGCCCCAGCATTTT	CASSSHRDRGYSGNQPQHF
TRBV19	TRBD1	TRBJ2-7	-	TGTGCCAGTAGTTCGGGCCTAACCCTTCCTGTAGACAGGGGCTACGAGCAGTACTTC	CASSSGLTLPVDRGYEQYF
TRBV6-5	TRBD2	TRBJ2-7	-	TGTGCCAGCAGTTCCGGGACTAGCGTATACGAGCAGTACTTC	CASSSGTSVYEQYF
TRBV11-2	TRBD2	TRBJ2-3	-	TGTGCCAGCAGCTTAGAGGGGCGGGGGTTGGCGAATACGCAGTATTTT	CASSLEGRGLANTQYF
TRBV7-9	TRBD2	TRBJ2-3	-	TGTGCCAGTAGACTAGCGGGAGATCGAGATACGCAGTATTTT	CASRLAGDRDTQYF
TRBV27	-	TRBJ1-2	-	TGTGCCAGCGGAGGTCGGAGCCGGGGCTATGGCTACACCTTC	CASGGRSRGYGYTF